Presented here are 25 T cell receptor beta chains from one specimen sequenced in a study of blood T cell repertoires in COVID-19. TCRdb's table, derived via immunoSEQ multiplex PCR, lists solely in-frame clones and lacks some. The sample has some 200,000 clones, 92% seen once; the top ten hold roughly 1.2%. The source material was peripheral blood. These receptors originate from a man aged 25 to 40 with acute or convalescent COVID-19.

This clone was picked up a small number of times. The chain employs TRBV10-1 and TRBJ2-1, with 7 bases matching TRBD1. The length of the CDR3 is 14 residues. CDR1 and CDR2 from the germline V gene are WNHNN and SYGVQD (reference sequence). With 3 bases clipped from V and 7 bases from J, the junction kept 6 bases outside the gene matches. The DNA of the CDR3 is TGCGCCAGCAGTGACCCGGACAGGAGTAATGAGCAGTTCTTC. Encoded protein: CASSDPDRSNEQFF.

J is TRBJ2-3 and V is TRBV6-6; TRBD1 matches 7 bases. This CDR3 contains 14 residues. V gave up 4 bases and J gave up 4 bases; unmatched junction bases: 5. In germline, CDR1 is MNHNY, CDR2 SVGAGI (reference sequence). DNA for the CDR3: TGTGCCAGCAGTTCGGACACAGGGGCAGATACGCAGTATTTT. The encoded protein is CASSSDTGADTQYF.

The chain carries TRBV5-1 and TRBJ2-5; 9 bases are shared with TRBD2. Germline loops: CDR1 SGHRS, CDR2 YFSETQ. The CDR3 consists of 16 residues. V was clipped by 2 bases and J by 5 bases; unmatched bases: 10. Here the CDR3 reads CASSLGAGGPRETQYF. The CDR3 bases are TGCGCCAGCAGCTTAGGCGCGGGAGGGCCTAGGGAGACCCAGTACTTC. Full variable domain (rest looked up from reference TRBV5-1 and TRBJ2-5): KAGVTQTPRYLIKTRGQQVTLSCSPISGHRSVSWYQQTPGQGLQFLFEYFSETQRNKGNFPGRFSGRQFSNSRSEMNVSTLELGDSALYLCASSLGAGGPRETQYFGPGTRLLVL.

This sequence joins TRBV3-1 (or the pseudogene TRBV3-2) and TRBJ1-1; 8 bases are shared with TRBD1. This CDR3 region has 17 residues. With 3 bases clipped from V and 0 bases from J, the junction kept 9 bases outside the gene matches. The germline CDR1 and CDR2 sequences are LGHDT and YNNKEL (reference sequence). Here the CDR3 DNA reads TGTGCCAGCAGCCAGCTAAATGGACAGGGTCTGAACACTGAAGCTTTCTTT. Translation: CASSQLNGQGLNTEAFF.

The V and J genes are TRBV7-9 and TRBJ2-1, with 15 bases identical to TRBD2. Germline-derived CDR1 and CDR2 are SEHNR and FQNEAQ (reference sequence). V lost 5 bases to trimming and J lost 7 bases; unmatched junction nucleotides: 6. CDR3 length: 16 amino acids. The CDR3 reads CASSPGLAGGQNEQFF. CDR3 sequence (DNA): TGTGCCAGCAGCCCGGGACTAGCGGGGGGCCAAAATGAGCAGTTCTTC.

The genes are TRBV28 and TRBJ2-7; 7 bases map to TRBD2. In germline, CDR1 is MDHEN, CDR2 SYDVKM. The CDR3 totals 15 residues. With V trimmed by 6 bases and J by 0 bases, 8 bases remained unmatched. The DNA for the CDR3 is TGTGCCAGCAGGGCGGGGCTAGCGGACTCCTACGAGCAGTACTTC. This codes for CASRAGLADSYEQYF.

This clone was seen once. The J gene is TRBJ2-3, the V gene TRBV18; D gene unclear. Germline values: CDR1 KGHSH, CDR2 LQKENI. The CDR3 consists of 12 residues. The V gene lost 5 bases and the J gene lost 2 bases, with 5 bases spanning the gap. The CDR3 protein is CASSSYTDTQYF. The CDR3 DNA follows: TGTGCCAGCTCATCCTACACAGATACGCAGTATTTT.

The V and J genes are TRBV5-4 and TRBJ2-3; 7 nucleotides line up with TRBD2. The CDR3 contains 15 residues. V gave up 2 bases and J gave up 2 bases; unmatched junction bases: 5. Germline loops: CDR1 SGHNT, CDR2 YYREEE (reference sequence). The CDR3 sequence is CASSFGGGTTDTQYF. The CDR3 bases are TGTGCCAGCAGCTTCGGCGGGGGAACCACAGATACGCAGTATTTT. The variable domain in full, completed from reference TRBV5-4 and TRBJ2-3, reads ETGVTQSPTHLIKTRGQQVTLRCSSQSGHNTVSWYQQALGQGPQFIFQYYREEENGRGNFPPRFSGLQFPNYSSELNVNALELDDSALYLCASSFGGGTTDTQYFGPGTRLTVL.

The chain couples TRBV27 to TRBJ1-5; 7 bases align to TRBD1. The CDR3 contains 14 residues. V gave up 4 bases and J gave up 7 bases; unmatched junction bases: 7. Germline CDR1 is MNHEY and CDR2 is SMNVEV (reference sequence). The CDR3 region has the DNA TGTGCCAGCAGTTGGCGACAGGGTGGACAGCCCCAGCATTTT. Its translation is CASSWRQGGQPQHF.

The chain couples TRBV10-3 to TRBJ1-3, with TRBD1 identical over 9 bases. Germline V gene data show CDR1 as ENHRY and CDR2 as SYGVKD. The J segment lost 3 bases and the V segment lost 6 bases, leaving 3 bases of the junction unmatched. The CDR3 runs to 14 residues. This CDR3 is CAIRTGGHGNTIYF. Here the CDR3 DNA reads TGTGCCATCAGGACAGGGGGTCATGGAAACACCATATATTTT.

The chain joins TRBV4-2 to TRBJ2-5; tentatively, D is TRBD2 (6 bases). Germline-derived CDR1 and CDR2 are LGHNA and YNFKEQ. The V end was cut by 4 bases, the J end by 2 bases, with 11 bases between. The CDR3 totals 14 residues. The CDR3 here is CASSPRRGQETQYF. Written as DNA, the CDR3 is TGTGCCAGCAGCCCTCGGCGGGGTCAAGAGACCCAGTACTTC.

The chain uses TRBV9 and TRBJ1-1; D unclear. V dropped 8 bases and J dropped 5 bases, with 13 bases sitting between them. From germline, CDR1 is SGDLS and CDR2 YYNGEE. CDR3 length equals 12 residues. The DNA of the CDR3 is TGTGCCAGACCCAGTAGGAGTACTGAAGCTTTCTTT. Encoded protein: CARPSRSTEAFF.

The chain carries TRBV7-2 and TRBJ2-1; no reliable D call. CDR3 length: 12 amino acids. V dropped 5 bases and J dropped 8 bases, with 10 bases sitting between them. Germline CDR1 and CDR2: SGHTA and FQGNSA. CDR3 loop: CASSHSSYEQFF. In nucleotides, the CDR3 is TGTGCCAGCAGCCATTCTAGTTATGAGCAGTTCTTC.

The chain combines TRBV12-3 or TRBV12-4 with TRBJ1-1; no clear D. The length of the CDR3 is 12 residues. V lost 5 bases, J lost 11 bases, and 15 bases lay in between. The CDR3 is CASSPGRIRAFF. The CDR3 DNA is TGTGCCAGCAGTCCCGGGAGGATCCGGGCTTTCTTT.

V is TRBV4-2 and J is TRBJ1-3, with D possibly matching TRBD1 (6 bases). This CDR3 region has 13 residues. V lost 0 bases to trimming and J lost 7 bases, with 7 bases between them. The germline V gene encodes CDR1 LGHNA and CDR2 YNFKEQ. The CDR3 region is CASSQDQGNTIYF. CDR3 sequence (DNA): TGTGCCAGCAGCCAAGATCAGGGGAACACCATATATTTT.

J is TRBJ2-1 and V is TRBV27, with 9 bases fitting TRBD1. The CDR3 has 15 residues. Germline values: CDR1 MNHEY, CDR2 SMNVEV (reference sequence). The junction had 5 bases not matched to a gene; V was cut back by 3 bases and J by 5 bases. For the CDR3, the DNA is TGTGCCAGCAGTTTTGACAGGGGGGCTAACAATGAGCAGTTCTTC. It encodes CASSFDRGANNEQFF.

The chain is built from TRBV7-9 and TRBJ1-2; the D gene is possibly TRBD1 (6 bases). This CDR3 spans 15 amino acids. V gave up 1 base and J gave up 4 bases, with 13 bases separating them. In germline, CDR1 is SEHNR, CDR2 FQNEAQ (reference sequence). The CDR3 region has the DNA TGTGCCAGCAGCTTAGGAGGGGGACGGAGCTATGGCTACACCTTC. This encodes CASSLGGGRSYGYTF. The full variable domain, with the rest looked up from reference TRBV7-9 and TRBJ1-2, is DTGVSQNPRHKITKRGQNVTFRCDPISEHNRLYWYRQTLGQGPEFLTYFQNEAQLEKSRLLSDRFSAERPKGSFSTLEIQRTEQGDSAMYLCASSLGGGRSYGYTFGSGTRLTVV.

This sequence joins TRBV14 and TRBJ1-3, with D perhaps TRBD1 (5 bases). Trimming took 2 bases from V and 6 from J, leaving 14 bases between them. Germline V gene data show CDR1 as SGHDN and CDR2 as FVKESK. The CDR3 consists of 15 residues. The CDR3 nucleotides are TGTGCCAGCAGCCAAAAGGGGTTTCCCACAAACACCATATATTTT. This translates into CASSQKGFPTNTIYF.

The chain joins TRBV19 to TRBJ1-5; 7 bases line up with TRBD1. V trimming: 5 bases; J trimming: 2 bases; junction bases outside the gene matches: 3. CDR3 size: 14 residues. CDR1 is LNHDA, CDR2 SQIVND, per germline (reference sequence). The CDR3 region has the DNA TGTGCCAGTAGTCAAACAGGGGGCAATCAGCCCCAGCATTTT. Residues: CASSQTGGNQPQHF.

The CDR3 coding sequence is TGCGCCAGCAGCTTGGAATTACAGGGTATATTCAGAAACAGAGTTTACGAGCAGTACTTC. Its protein is CASSLELQGIFRNRVYEQYF. This chain connects TRBV5-1 to TRBJ2-7; D is possibly TRBD1 (6 bases). CDR1 and CDR2 from the germline V gene are SGHRS and YFSETQ. Trimming took 0 bases from V and 4 from J, leaving 29 bases between them. There are 20 residues in the CDR3.

This sequence joins TRBV6-5 and TRBJ2-7, with D perhaps matching TRBD2 (5 bases). V dropped 7 bases and J dropped 6 bases, with 19 bases sitting between them. From germline, CDR1 is MNHEY and CDR2 SVGAGI. The CDR3 covers 14 residues. For the CDR3, the DNA is TGTGCCAGCAAAAACGGAGGTAGCGACCGCGAGCAGTACTTC. It specifies CASKNGGSDREQYF.

The CDR3 here is CASRGNAYEQYF. CDR3 coding DNA: TGTGCCAGCAGGGGCAACGCCTACGAGCAGTACTTC. The genes are TRBV2 and TRBJ2-7; no firm D call. This CDR3 spans 12 amino acids. CDR1 SNHLY and CDR2 FYNNEI come from the germline V gene. V lost 6 bases to trimming and J lost 2 bases, with 8 bases between them.

The genes are TRBV7-2 and TRBJ2-2, with 7 bases lining up with TRBD2. This CDR3 spans 14 amino acids. The V and J ends lost 8 bases and 6 bases, in that order; junction bases with no gene match: 9. Germline CDR1 is SGHTA and CDR2 is FQGNSA. CDR3 amino acids: CASPRAGRAGELFF. The CDR3 nucleotides read TGTGCCAGCCCAAGAGCGGGGAGGGCCGGGGAGCTGTTTTTT.

The chain couples TRBV9 to TRBJ1-4; 8 bases match TRBD1. The CDR3 has 16 residues. Germline V gene lookup returns CDR1 SGDLS and CDR2 YYNGEE. The ends lost 5 bases at V and 2 bases at J; junction bases unmatched: 8. CDR3: CASSTTGGATNEKLFF. The CDR3 nucleotides are TGTGCCAGCAGTACAACAGGGGGGGCGACTAATGAAAAACTGTTTTTT.

This chain uses TRBV6-4 with TRBJ1-1; TRBD1 is a possible D gene (5 bases). V was pared by 4 bases and J by 0 bases, with 21 bases between. CDR1 is MRHNA and CDR2 is SNTAGT in the germline V gene. This CDR3 region has 18 residues. This CDR3 is CASSVLFRPQGMNTEAFF. The CDR3 DNA sequence: TGTGCCAGCAGTGTTTTATTCAGACCCCAGGGAATGAACACTGAAGCTTTCTTT.